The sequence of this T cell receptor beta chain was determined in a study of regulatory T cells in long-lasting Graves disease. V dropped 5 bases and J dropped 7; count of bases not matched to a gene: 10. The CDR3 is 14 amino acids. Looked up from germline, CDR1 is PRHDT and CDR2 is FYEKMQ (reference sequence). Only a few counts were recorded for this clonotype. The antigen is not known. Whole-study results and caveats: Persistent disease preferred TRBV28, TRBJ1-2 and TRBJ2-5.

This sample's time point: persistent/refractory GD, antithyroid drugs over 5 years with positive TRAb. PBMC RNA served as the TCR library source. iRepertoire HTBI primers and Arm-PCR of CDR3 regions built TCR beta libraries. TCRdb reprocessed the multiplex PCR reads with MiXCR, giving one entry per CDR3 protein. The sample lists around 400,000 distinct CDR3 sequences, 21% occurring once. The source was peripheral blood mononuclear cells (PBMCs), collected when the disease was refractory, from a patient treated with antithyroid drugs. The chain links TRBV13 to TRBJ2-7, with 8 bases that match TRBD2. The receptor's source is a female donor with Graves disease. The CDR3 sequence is CASSPSGGGGEQYF. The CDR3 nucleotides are TGTGCCAGCAGCCCATCGGGGGGGGGCGGGGAGCAGTACTTC.